This T cell receptor (beta chain) was documented in a study of T cells in narcolepsy. Overall study: Donors had narcolepsy type 1 or type 2, or were healthy controls. Regarding the study as a whole: Blood of same and different patients, but not healthy controls, reportedly held recurring autoreactive clonotypes. Same-patient CSF and blood CD4+ T cell clonotypes included HCRT-specific and TRIB2-specific autoreactive ones. Autoreactive clone sequences were missing from some blood memory CD4+ repertoires.

A remark on this clone: Its antigen is not identified.

Some clones are missing from TCRdb's copy, which holds only in-frame ones; the method was immunoSEQ multiplex PCR. The sample lists tens of thousands of clones, about 84% occurring once. The receptor was derived from a human donor with narcolepsy. The sequenced material came from CD45RA- memory CD4+ T cells from PBMCs.

The CDR3, as DNA: TGTGCCAGCAGAGCGACAGGGACCAATTCACCCCTCCACTTT. Protein: CASRATGTNSPLHF. This rearrangement joins TRBV6-1 to TRBJ1-6; 7 bases fit TRBD1. Trimming took 6 bases from V and 7 from J; bases not matched to a gene: 6. The CDR3 spans 14 residues. Germline V gives CDR1 MNHNS, CDR2 SASEGT.